This TCR beta chain is from a study of cytomegalovirus exposure and HLA in healthy donors. The PCR had 60 Vbeta and 13 Jbeta primers. Using immunoSEQ multiplex PCR, the repertoire was profiled, and TCRdb retains in-frame clones only, with some absent. This table has about 160,000 clones, about 80% appearing once. Germline values: CDR1 SEHNR, CDR2 FQNEAQ (reference sequence). This CDR3 spans 12 amino acids. V shed 8 bases and J 2 bases; nucleotides not matched to a gene: 3. Sequences were obtained from PBMCs. V usage is TRBV7-9 and J usage is TRBJ2-7, with TRBD1 identical over 7 bases. The clonotype was recovered from a man in his late teens or twenties in good health and CMV-seropositive. CDR3 bases: TGTGCCAGCCGGGACAGAGCCTACGAGCAGTACTTC. Its protein product is CASRDRAYEQYF.